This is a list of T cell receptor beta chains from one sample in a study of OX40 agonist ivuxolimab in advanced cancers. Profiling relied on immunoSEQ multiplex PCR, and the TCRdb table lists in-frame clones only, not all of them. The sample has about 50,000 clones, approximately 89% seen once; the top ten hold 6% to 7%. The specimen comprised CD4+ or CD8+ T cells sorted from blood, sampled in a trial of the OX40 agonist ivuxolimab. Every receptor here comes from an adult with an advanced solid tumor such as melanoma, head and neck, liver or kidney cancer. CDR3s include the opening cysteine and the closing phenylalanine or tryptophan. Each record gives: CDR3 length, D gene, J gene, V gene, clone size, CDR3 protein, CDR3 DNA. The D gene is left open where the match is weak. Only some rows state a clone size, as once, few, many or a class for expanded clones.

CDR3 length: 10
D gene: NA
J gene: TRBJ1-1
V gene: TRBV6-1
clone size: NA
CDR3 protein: CASILGEAFF
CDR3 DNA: NA

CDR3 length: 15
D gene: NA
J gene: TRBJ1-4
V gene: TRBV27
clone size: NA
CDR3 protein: CASSLRGYDNEKLFF
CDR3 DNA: TGTGCCAGCAGTCTCAGGGGCTATGATAATGAAAAACTGTTTTTT

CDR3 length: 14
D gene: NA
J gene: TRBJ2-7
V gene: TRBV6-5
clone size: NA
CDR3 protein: CASSYGVGTGEQYF
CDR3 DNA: TGTGCCAGCAGTTACGGGGTCGGGACTGGCGAGCAGTACTTC

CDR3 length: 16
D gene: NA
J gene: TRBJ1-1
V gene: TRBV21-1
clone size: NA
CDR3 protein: CASSKGGGYGNTEAFF
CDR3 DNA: TGTGCCAGCAGCAAAGGAGGGGGGTACGGGAACACTGAAGCTTTCTTT

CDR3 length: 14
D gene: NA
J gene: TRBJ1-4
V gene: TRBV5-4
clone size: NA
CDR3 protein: CASSLKGSPRKLFF
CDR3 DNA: TGTGCCAGCAGCTTGAAAGGGTCCCCGAGAAAACTGTTTTTT

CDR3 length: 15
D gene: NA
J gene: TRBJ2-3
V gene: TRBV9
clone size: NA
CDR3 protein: CASSEHSGHTDTQYF
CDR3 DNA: TGTGCCAGCAGCGAACACTCGGGGCACACAGATACGCAGTATTTT

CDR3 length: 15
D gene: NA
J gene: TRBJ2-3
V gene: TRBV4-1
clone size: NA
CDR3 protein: CASSQAGGGGDTQYF
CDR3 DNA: TGCGCCAGCAGCCAGGCGGGCGGAGGGGGGGATACGCAGTATTTT

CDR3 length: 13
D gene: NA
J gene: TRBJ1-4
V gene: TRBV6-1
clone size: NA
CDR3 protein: CASKDSVWEKLFF
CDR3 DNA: TGTGCCAGCAAAGACAGCGTCTGGGAAAAACTGTTTTTT

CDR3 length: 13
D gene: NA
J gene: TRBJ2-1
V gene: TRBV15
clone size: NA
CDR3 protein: CATSRDARGEQFF
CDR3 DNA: TGTGCCACCAGCAGAGATGCCAGGGGTGAGCAGTTCTTC

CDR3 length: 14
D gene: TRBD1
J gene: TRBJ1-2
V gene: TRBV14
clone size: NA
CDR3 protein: CASSHWTGDYGYTF
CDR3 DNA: TGTGCCAGCAGCCACTGGACAGGGGACTACGGCTACACCTTC

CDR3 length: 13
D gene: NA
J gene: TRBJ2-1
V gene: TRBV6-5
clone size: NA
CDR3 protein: CASSLTPYNEQFF
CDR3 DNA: TGTGCCAGCAGCCTTACCCCATACAATGAGCAGTTCTTC

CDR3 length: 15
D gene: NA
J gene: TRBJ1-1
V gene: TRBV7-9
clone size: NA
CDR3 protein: CASSLEGDEVTEAFF
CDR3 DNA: TGTGCCAGCAGCTTAGAAGGGGATGAGGTCACTGAAGCTTTCTTT

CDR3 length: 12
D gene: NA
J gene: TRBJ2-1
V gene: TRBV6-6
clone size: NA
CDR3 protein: CASSYDDNEQFF
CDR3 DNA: TGTGCCAGCAGTTACGATGACAATGAGCAGTTCTTC

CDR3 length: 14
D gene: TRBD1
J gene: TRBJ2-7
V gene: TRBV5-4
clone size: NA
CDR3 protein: CASSLGQGEYEQYF
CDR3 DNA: TGTGCCAGCAGCTTGGGACAGGGGGAATACGAGCAGTACTTC

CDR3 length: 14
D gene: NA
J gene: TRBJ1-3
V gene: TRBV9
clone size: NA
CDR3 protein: CASSVQALGNTIYF
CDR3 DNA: TGTGCCAGCAGCGTGCAGGCGCTTGGAAACACCATATATTTT

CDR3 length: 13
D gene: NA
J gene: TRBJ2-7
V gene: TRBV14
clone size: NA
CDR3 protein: CASRPGTTYEQYF
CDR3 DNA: TGTGCCAGTCGCCCTGGGACCACCTACGAGCAGTACTTC

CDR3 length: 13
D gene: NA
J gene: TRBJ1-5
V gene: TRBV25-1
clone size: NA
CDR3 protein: CASSVAGLGPQHF
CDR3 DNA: TGTGCCAGCAGTGTTGCAGGTTTGGGGCCCCAGCATTTT

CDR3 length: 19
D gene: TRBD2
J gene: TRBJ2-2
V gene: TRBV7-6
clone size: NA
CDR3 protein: CASSLFLAEDFANTGELFF
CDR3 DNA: TGTGCCAGCAGCTTATTTCTAGCGGAAGACTTCGCGAACACCGGGGAGCTGTTTTTT

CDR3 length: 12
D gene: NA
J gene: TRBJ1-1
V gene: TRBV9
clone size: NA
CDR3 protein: CASSVISGRAFF
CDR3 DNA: TGTGCCAGCAGCGTAATTTCAGGGAGAGCTTTCTTT

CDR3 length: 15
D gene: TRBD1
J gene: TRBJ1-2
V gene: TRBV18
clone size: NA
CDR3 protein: CASSPIGDRKYGYTF
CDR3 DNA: TGTGCCAGCTCGCCTATTGGGGACAGAAAGTATGGCTACACCTTC

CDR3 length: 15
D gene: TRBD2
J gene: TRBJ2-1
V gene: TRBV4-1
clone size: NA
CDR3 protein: CASSQGTSGYNEQFF
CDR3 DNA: TGCGCCAGCAGCCAAGGAACTAGCGGGTACAATGAGCAGTTCTTC

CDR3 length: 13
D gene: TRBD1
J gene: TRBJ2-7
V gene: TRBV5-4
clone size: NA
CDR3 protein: CASSPDRGREQYF
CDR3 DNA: TGTGCCAGCAGCCCGGACAGGGGAAGGGAGCAGTACTTC

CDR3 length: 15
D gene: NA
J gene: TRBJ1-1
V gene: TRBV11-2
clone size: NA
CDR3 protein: CASSLDGGLNTEAFF
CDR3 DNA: TGTGCCAGCAGCTTAGATGGGGGGTTGAACACTGAAGCTTTCTTT

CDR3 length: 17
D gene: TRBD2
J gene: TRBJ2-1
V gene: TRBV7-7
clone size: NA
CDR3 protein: CASSSGTSGRTHNEQFF
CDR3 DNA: TGTGCCAGCAGCTCCGGGACTAGCGGGAGGACACACAATGAGCAGTTCTTC

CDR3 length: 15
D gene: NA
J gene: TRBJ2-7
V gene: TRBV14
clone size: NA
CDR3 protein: CASSPVPQGPYEQYF
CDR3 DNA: TGTGCCAGCAGCCCAGTACCCCAGGGTCCCTACGAGCAGTACTTC

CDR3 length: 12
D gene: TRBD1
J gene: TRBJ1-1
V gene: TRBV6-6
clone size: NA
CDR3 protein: CAITGGGTEAFF
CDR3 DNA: TGTGCCATCACAGGGGGCGGCACTGAAGCTTTCTTT

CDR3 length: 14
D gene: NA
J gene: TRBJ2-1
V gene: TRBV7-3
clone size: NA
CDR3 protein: CASSLIGGNNEQFF
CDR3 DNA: TGTGCCAGCAGCTTAATTGGCGGTAACAATGAGCAGTTCTTC

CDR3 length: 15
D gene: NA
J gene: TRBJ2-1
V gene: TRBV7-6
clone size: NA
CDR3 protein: CASTPPGEVNNEQFF
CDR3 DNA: TGTGCCAGCACCCCGCCCGGGGAGGTTAACAATGAGCAGTTCTTC

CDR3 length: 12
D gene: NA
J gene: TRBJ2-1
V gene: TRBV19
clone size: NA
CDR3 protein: CASSILNNEQFF
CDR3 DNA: TGTGCCAGTAGTATTTTGAACAATGAGCAGTTCTTC

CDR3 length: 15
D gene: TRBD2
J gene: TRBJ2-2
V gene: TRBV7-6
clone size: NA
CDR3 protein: CASSLAAGVTGELFF
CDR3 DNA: TGTGCCAGCAGCTTAGCTGCGGGAGTCACCGGGGAGCTGTTTTTT

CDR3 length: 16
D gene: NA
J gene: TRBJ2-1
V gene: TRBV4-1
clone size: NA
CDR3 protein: CASSQGGDTYYNEQFF
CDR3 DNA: TGCGCCAGCAGCCAAGGAGGGGACACCTACTACAATGAGCAGTTCTTC

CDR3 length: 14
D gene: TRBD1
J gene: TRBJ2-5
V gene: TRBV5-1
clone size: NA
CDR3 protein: CASSSGTGRPEQYF
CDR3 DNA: TGCGCCAGCAGCTCCGGGACAGGTCGTCCGGAGCAGTACTTC

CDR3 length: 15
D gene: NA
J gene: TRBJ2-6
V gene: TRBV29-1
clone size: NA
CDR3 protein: CSVVTEEIGANVLTF
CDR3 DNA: TGCAGCGTTGTCACCGAGGAGATTGGGGCCAACGTCCTGACTTTC

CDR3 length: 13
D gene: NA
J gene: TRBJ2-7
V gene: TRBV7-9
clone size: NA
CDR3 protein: CASSLVGFYEQYF
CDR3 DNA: TGTGCCAGCAGCTTAGTTGGGTTCTACGAGCAGTACTTC

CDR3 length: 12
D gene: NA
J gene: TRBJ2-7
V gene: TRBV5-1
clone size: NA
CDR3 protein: CASSPAGYEQYF
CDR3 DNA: TGCGCCAGCAGCCCGGCGGGGTACGAGCAGTACTTC

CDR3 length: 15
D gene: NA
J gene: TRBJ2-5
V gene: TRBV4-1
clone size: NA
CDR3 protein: CASSQEPGVGETQYF
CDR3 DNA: TGCGCCAGCAGCCAAGAACCGGGGGTGGGAGAGACCCAGTACTTC

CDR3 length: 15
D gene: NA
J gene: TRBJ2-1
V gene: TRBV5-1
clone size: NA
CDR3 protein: CASSLAGFVVHEQFF
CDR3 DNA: TGCGCCAGCAGCTTGGCCGGTTTTGTAGTCCATGAGCAGTTCTTC

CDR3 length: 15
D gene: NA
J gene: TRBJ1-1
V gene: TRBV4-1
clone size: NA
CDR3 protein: CASSQQGYMNTEAFF
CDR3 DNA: TGCGCCAGCAGCCAACAGGGTTACATGAACACTGAAGCTTTCTTT

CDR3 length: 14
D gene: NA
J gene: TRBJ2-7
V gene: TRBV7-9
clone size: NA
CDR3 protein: CASSLVGRTYEQYF
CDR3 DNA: TGTGCCAGCAGCTTAGTGGGCAGAACCTACGAGCAGTACTTC

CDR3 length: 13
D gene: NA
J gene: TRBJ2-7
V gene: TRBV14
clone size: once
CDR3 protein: CASSTAVGSEQYF
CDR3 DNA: TGTGCCAGCAGCACGGCCGTGGGTTCCGAGCAGTACTTC

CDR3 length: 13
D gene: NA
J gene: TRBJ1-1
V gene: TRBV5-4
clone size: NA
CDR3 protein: CASSLVDGTEAFF
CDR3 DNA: TGTGCCAGCAGCTTGGTTGATGGCACTGAAGCTTTCTTT

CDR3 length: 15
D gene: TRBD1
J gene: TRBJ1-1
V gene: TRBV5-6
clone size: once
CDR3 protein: CASSLAHRGGTEAFF
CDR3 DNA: TGTGCCAGCAGCTTGGCCCACAGGGGAGGCACTGAAGCTTTCTTT

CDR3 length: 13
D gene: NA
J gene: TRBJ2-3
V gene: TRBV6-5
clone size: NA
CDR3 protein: CASRGPSTDTQYF
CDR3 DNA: TGTGCCAGCAGAGGCCCTAGCACAGATACGCAGTATTTT

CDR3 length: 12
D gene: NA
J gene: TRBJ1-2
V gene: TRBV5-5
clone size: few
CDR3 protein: CASSLGSSGYTF
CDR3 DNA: TGTGCCAGCAGCTTGGGTTCCAGTGGCTACACCTTC

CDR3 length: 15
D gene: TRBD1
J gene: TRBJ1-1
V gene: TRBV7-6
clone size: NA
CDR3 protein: CASSPRDRPNTEAFF
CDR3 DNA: TGTGCCAGCAGCCCAAGGGACAGGCCGAACACTGAAGCTTTCTTT

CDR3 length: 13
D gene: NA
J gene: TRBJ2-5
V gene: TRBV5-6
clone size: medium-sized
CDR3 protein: CASSAEGRETQYF
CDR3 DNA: TGTGCCAGCAGCGCGGAGGGGCGGGAGACCCAGTACTTC

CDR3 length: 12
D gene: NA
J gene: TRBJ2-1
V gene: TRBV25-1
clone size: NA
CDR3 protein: CATATWTNEQFF
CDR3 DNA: TGTGCCACCGCGACGTGGACGAATGAGCAGTTCTTC

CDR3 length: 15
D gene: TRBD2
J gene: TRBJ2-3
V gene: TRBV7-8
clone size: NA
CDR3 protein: CASLEGTSGTDTQYF
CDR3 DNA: TGTGCCAGCCTGGAAGGGACTAGCGGCACAGATACGCAGTATTTT

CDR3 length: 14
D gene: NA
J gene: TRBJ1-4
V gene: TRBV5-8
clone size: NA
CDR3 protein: CASSHRAFNEKLFF
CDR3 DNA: TGTGCCAGCAGCCACCGGGCCTTTAATGAAAAACTGTTTTTT

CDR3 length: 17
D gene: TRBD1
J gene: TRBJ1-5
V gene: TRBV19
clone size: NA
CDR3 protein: CATQPPGQSFSNQPQHF
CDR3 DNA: TGTGCCACCCAACCCCCGGGACAGTCATTTAGCAATCAGCCCCAGCATTTT

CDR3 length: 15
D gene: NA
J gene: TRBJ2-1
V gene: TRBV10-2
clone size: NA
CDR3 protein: CASMSNREGYNEQFF
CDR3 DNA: TGCGCCAGCATGTCAAACAGGGAGGGCTACAATGAGCAGTTCTTC

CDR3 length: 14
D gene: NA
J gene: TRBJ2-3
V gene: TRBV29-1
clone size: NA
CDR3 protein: CSGWDGTSTDTQYF
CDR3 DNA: TGCAGCGGATGGGACGGAACTAGCACAGATACGCAGTATTTT

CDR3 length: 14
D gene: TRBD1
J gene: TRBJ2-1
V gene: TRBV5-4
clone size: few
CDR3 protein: CASSRDRGLDEQFF
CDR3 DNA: TGTGCCAGCAGCCGGGACAGGGGACTTGATGAGCAGTTCTTC

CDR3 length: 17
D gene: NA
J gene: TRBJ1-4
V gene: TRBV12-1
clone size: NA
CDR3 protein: CASSLNRDGTTNEKLFF
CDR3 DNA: TGTGCCAGCAGCCTCAACCGGGACGGTACAACTAATGAAAAACTGTTTTTT

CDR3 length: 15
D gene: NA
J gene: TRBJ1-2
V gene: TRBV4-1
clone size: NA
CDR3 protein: CASSQEAGVGYGYTF
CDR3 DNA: TGCGCCAGCAGCCAAGAAGCAGGGGTCGGCTATGGCTACACCTTC

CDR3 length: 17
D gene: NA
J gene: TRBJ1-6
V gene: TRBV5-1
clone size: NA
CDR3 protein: CASSLQVLSSYNSPLHF
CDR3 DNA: TGCGCCAGCAGTCTTCAGGTTCTAAGCTCCTATAATTCACCCCTCCACTTT

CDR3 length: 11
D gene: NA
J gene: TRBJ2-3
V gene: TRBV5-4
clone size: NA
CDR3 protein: CASRMGGTQYF
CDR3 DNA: TGTGCCAGCAGGATGGGGGGAACGCAGTATTTT

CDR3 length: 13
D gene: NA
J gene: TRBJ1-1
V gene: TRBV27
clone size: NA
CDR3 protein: CASSSGVNTEAFF
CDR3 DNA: TGTGCCAGCAGTAGCGGGGTGAACACTGAAGCTTTCTTT

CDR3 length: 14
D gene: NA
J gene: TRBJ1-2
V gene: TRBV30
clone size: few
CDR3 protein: CACPHSATDYGYTF
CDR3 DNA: TGTGCCTGCCCGCACTCCGCAACAGACTATGGCTACACCTTC

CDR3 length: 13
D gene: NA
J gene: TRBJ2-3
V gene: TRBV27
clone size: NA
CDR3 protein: CASTDSYTDTQYF
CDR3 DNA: TGTGCCAGCACCGACAGCTACACAGATACGCAGTATTTT